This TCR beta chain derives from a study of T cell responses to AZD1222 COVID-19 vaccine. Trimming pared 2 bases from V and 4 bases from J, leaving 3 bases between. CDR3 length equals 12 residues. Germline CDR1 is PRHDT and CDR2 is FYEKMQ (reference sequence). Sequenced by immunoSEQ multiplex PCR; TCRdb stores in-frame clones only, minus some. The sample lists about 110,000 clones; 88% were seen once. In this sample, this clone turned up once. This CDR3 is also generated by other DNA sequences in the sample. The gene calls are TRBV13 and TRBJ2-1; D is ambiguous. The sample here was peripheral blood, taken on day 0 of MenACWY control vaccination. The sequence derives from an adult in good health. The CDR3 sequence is CASSLRYNEQFF. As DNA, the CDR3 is TGTGCCAGCAGCTTAAGGTACAATGAGCAGTTCTTC.